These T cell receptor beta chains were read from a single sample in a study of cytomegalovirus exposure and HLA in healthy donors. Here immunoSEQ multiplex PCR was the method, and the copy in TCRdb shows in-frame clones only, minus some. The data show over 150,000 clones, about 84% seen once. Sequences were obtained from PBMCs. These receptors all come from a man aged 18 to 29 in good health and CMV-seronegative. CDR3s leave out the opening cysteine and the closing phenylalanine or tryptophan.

CDR3: ASSRGGRGETQY; J: TRBJ2-5; V: TRBV6-6
CDR3: AISEKGAGYGYT; J: TRBJ1-2; V: TRBV10-3
CDR3: ASSVATGWSYEQY; J: TRBJ2-7; V: TRBV9
CDR3: ASTPGAQGGKSSYNEQF; J: TRBJ2-1; V: TRBV7-6
CDR3: ASSQVLAGGRNEQF; J: TRBJ2-1; V: TRBV4-3
CDR3: ASSLVPGNSGNTIY; J: TRBJ1-3; V: TRBV5-1
CDR3: ASSSVSSGSIYYNEQF; J: TRBJ2-1; V: TRBV5-8
CDR3: ASSYSPTGYNSPLH; J: TRBJ1-6; V: TRBV6-5
CDR3: ASRAGGRLSYEQY; J: TRBJ2-7; V: TRBV7-8
CDR3: ASSFWREETQY; J: TRBJ2-5; V: TRBV7-7
CDR3: ASSFNGGAGETQY; J: TRBJ2-5; V: TRBV5-1
CDR3: ASNPRGRTDTQY; J: TRBJ2-3; V: TRBV19
CDR3: ASSKDSSYEQY; J: TRBJ2-7; V: TRBV5-4
CDR3: ASSLGKGGPEQY; J: TRBJ2-7; V: TRBV5-1
CDR3: ASRDRGVSGYT; J: TRBJ1-2; V: TRBV27
CDR3: SVGLAWEESNEQF; J: TRBJ2-1; V: TRBV29-1
CDR3: ASSLVPAGTEAF; J: TRBJ1-1; V: TRBV7-6
CDR3: ASSIGDRKDQPQH; J: TRBJ1-5; V: TRBV19
CDR3: SVAAGGPSYEQY; J: TRBJ2-7; V: TRBV29-1
CDR3: ASSPTTGLALYEQY; J: TRBJ2-7; V: TRBV5-4
CDR3: ASTERGTYEQY; J: TRBJ2-7; V: TRBV11-3
CDR3: ASSEGSLGQRPQH; J: TRBJ1-5; V: TRBV6-1
CDR3: ASTRAGEKLF; J: TRBJ1-4; V: TRBV6-5
CDR3: ASSLEVWGEQDPYNEQF; J: TRBJ2-1; V: TRBV11-2
CDR3: ASSTWPGEAF; J: TRBJ1-1; V: TRBV28
CDR3: ASSPLSGANVLT; J: TRBJ2-6; V: TRBV11-2
CDR3: ASTLRRQF; J: TRBJ2-1; V: TRBV21-1
CDR3: ASSYQYRSYTEAF; J: TRBJ1-1; V: TRBV6-5
CDR3: SVSQGVPGELF; J: TRBJ2-2; V: TRBV29-1
CDR3: ATSREASGPTYEQY; J: TRBJ2-7; V: TRBV15
CDR3: ASSPIHEQF; J: TRBJ2-1; V: TRBV7-2
CDR3: ASIPDRENTEAF; J: TRBJ1-1; V: TRBV7-9
CDR3: ASSLSSRNTEAF; J: TRBJ1-1; V: TRBV27
CDR3: ASSDYQGARGGELF; J: TRBJ2-2; V: TRBV9
CDR3: ASSPRTENTEAF; J: TRBJ1-1; V: TRBV18
CDR3: ASSFLREIKSSQPQH; J: TRBJ1-5; V: TRBV27
CDR3: SVEQGGETQY; J: TRBJ2-5; V: TRBV29-1
CDR3: ASTSLWTDIYGYT; J: TRBJ1-2; V: TRBV4-1
CDR3: ASSERGYTEAF; J: TRBJ1-1; V: TRBV6-1
CDR3: ASSIGQFYQPQH; J: TRBJ1-5; V: TRBV19
CDR3: ASSLDLPDTQY; J: TRBJ2-3; V: TRBV5-1
CDR3: ASSQGAKGYT; J: TRBJ1-2; V: TRBV2
CDR3: ASSSVGGAYEQY; J: TRBJ2-7; V: TRBV5-1
CDR3: ASSETGTFEEY; J: TRBJ2-7; V: TRBV25-1
CDR3: ASSLRQLSNQPQH; J: TRBJ1-5; V: TRBV28
CDR3: ASSLTPMETQY; J: TRBJ2-5; V: TRBV7-9
CDR3: ASSLATGDYGYT; J: TRBJ1-2; V: TRBV4-1
CDR3: ASSLGQGATDTQY; J: TRBJ2-3; V: TRBV5-4
CDR3: ASSLSGQVSYEQY; J: TRBJ2-7; V: TRBV7-6
CDR3: ASHPMGREDEQY; J: TRBJ2-7; V: TRBV19
CDR3: ASRDTSYEQY; J: TRBJ2-7; V: TRBV11-1
CDR3: ASRQTGGLTEAF; J: TRBJ1-1; V: TRBV7-9
CDR3: ASSVLEGDRFGYT; J: TRBJ1-2; V: TRBV9
CDR3: ASSPGTGGPGELF; J: TRBJ2-2; V: TRBV7-9
CDR3: ASSLEGSHLGEQY; J: TRBJ2-7; V: TRBV5-1
CDR3: ASSQGARVEKLF; J: TRBJ1-4; V: TRBV18
CDR3: ASSFWALRTGATGANVLT; J: TRBJ2-6; V: TRBV28
CDR3: SGTGELEQY; J: TRBJ2-7; V: TRBV20-1
CDR3: ASRPHRGPYSNQPQH; J: TRBJ1-5; V: TRBV28
CDR3: ASSPLRGLYGEQF; J: TRBJ2-1; V: TRBV7-8